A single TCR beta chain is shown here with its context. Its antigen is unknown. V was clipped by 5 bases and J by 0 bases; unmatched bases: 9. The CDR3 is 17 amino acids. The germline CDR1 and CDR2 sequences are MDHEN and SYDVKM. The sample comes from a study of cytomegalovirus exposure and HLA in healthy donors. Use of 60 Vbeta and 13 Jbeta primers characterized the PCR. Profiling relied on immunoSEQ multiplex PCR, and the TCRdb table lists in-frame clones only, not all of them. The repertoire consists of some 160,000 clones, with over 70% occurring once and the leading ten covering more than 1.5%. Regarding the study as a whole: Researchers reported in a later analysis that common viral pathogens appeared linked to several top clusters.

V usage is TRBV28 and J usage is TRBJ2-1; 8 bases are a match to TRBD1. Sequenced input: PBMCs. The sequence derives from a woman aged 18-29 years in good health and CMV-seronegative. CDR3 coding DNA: TGTGCCAGCAGTCCCCAAACAGGGGGTGTCTCCTACAATGAGCAGTTCTTC. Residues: CASSPQTGGVSYNEQFF.